Here is one TCR beta chain with its context. The source of the sample is a study of technical replicates of blood from a handful of donors. Profiling relied on immunoSEQ multiplex PCR, and the TCRdb table lists in-frame clones only, not all of them. The data contain about 80,000 clones, 95% to 98% of them singletons. The source material was T cells isolated from PBMCs. This clonotype was obtained from a human donor in good health.

CDR3 DNA sequence: TGTGCCAGCAGTTTTACTAGGGCTTCCTACGAGCAGTACTTC. Its translation: CASSFTRASYEQYF. The V call is TRBV27, the J call TRBJ2-7; weak D call: TRBD2 (5 bases). This CDR3 is built from 14 residues. Per the germline V gene, CDR1 is MNHEY and CDR2 is SMNVEV (reference sequence). V lost 3 bases to trimming and J lost 1 base, with 10 bases between them.